The clone carrying this TCR beta chain showed up just a few times. The record originates from a study of identical twins. The CDR3 is made up of 16 amino acids. J lost 5 bases, V lost 3 bases, and 3 bases had no gene match. Per germline, CDR1 KGHDR and CDR2 SFDVKD. A universal primer binding site was introduced by template switching. The final cDNA contained unique molecular identifiers. MiXCR was run by TCRdb on the 5' RACE reads, yielding one entry per CDR3 protein. The repertoire holds about 530,000 distinct CDR3 sequences, around 24% seen once, with more than 0.4% in the top ten. This sample was also put to use in a study of yellow fever vaccine responses in identical twins.

This clonotype originated in a woman in her late teens or twenties in good health. Sequencing was done on a sample of CD4+ T cells sorted from blood. The V call is TRBV24-1, the J call TRBJ2-1; 13 bases are a match to TRBD2. CDR3 sequence (DNA): TGTGCCACCAGTGATAGAGGGACTAGCGGGAACAATGAGCAGTTCTTC. Encoded protein: CATSDRGTSGNNEQFF.